One and the same sample provided the 13 T cell receptor beta chains below, sequenced in a study of blood T cells in healthy people across ages. Using a J-beta primer mix together with a sample-barcoded 5' primer, a second PCR was run for about 7 to 12 cycles. TCRdb recomputed calls from the 5' RACE reads with MiXCR, one row per CDR3 protein. Of roughly 700,000 distinct CDR3 sequences in the sample, about 30% were seen once. The specimen was blood. The receptors shown here come from an elderly woman in good health.

CDR3 DNA sequence: TGTGCCAGCAGTCCCCACAGGGGGGGTTCCTACAATGAGCAGTACTTC. Protein: CASSPHRGGSYNEQYF. The chain carries TRBV12-3 or TRBV12-4 and TRBJ2-1; TRBD1 is a possible D gene (8 bases). The DNA end lines up better with TRBJ2-7; the J call may be wrong. The CDR3 extends over 16 amino acids.

The chain joins TRBV4-2 to TRBJ1-2; TRBD1 matches 10 bases. V lost 2 bases and J lost 4; bases outside the gene matches: 13. This CDR3 comprises 18 residues. From germline, CDR1 is LGHNA and CDR2 YNFKEQ. This chain's CDR3 is CASSQNPGQGMGGYGYTF. As DNA, the CDR3 is TGTGCCAGCAGCCAAAACCCGGGACAGGGGATGGGGGGCTATGGCTACACCTTC.

Comment on this clonotype: Just one base apart from a much larger clone, this may be a read error. This chain links TRBV5-1 with TRBJ2-4; D is perhaps TRBD2 (6 bases). The DNA matches TRBJ2-7 better at its end, which makes the J call doubtful. CDR3 length: 14 residues. Germline assignment: CDR1 SGHRS and CDR2 YFSETQ. CDR3 DNA sequence: TGCGCCAGCAGCTTGGGGGCAGGGACTCTCGAGCAGTACTTC. Translation gives CASSLGAGTLEQYF.

This clonotype was detected a few times. The chain couples TRBV5-1 to TRBJ2-5; 10 bases line up with TRBD1. The end of the DNA aligns better with TRBJ2-7, so the J call may be wrong. Germline CDR1 and CDR2: SGHRS and YFSETQ. This CDR3 region has 14 residues. The CDR3 nucleotides are TGCGCCAGCAGCTGGGCGGACAGGGGGTACGAGCAGTACTTC. It codes for CASSWADRGYEQYF.

There are many counts of this clonotype. The chain links TRBV11-2 to TRBJ2-3, with 13 bases that match TRBD2. V was clipped by 4 bases and J by 3 bases; unmatched bases: 25. There are 23 residues in the CDR3. Germline loops: CDR1 SGHAT, CDR2 FQNNGV. Here the CDR3 DNA reads TGTGCCAGCAGCTCTCCCCCGAAGAGACTAGCGGGGGGCGTAGGTTCAATAACAGATACGCAGTATTTT. This encodes CASSSPPKRLAGGVGSITDTQYF.

The CDR3 loop is CASSPGKSGWGNTEAFF. In DNA, the CDR3 is TGCGCCAGCAGCCCCGGGAAGAGTGGCTGGGGGAACACTGAAGCTTTCTTT. This chain connects TRBV4-1 to TRBJ1-1, with D unresolved. This CDR3 comprises 17 residues. Germline V gene lookup returns CDR1 MGHRA and CDR2 YSYEKL. With 4 bases removed from V and 1 base from J, the gap between germline ends came to 19 bases.

CDR3 in DNA: TGTGCCACCAGTGATTTGGCCTTGGGATACAATGAGCAGTTCTTC. Protein sequence: CATSDLALGYNEQFF. V gene TRBV24-1 combines with J gene TRBJ2-1; unclear D gene. Germline V CDR1 and CDR2: KGHDR, SFDVKD. The CDR3 covers 15 residues. The germline V and J ends were trimmed by 0 bases and 4 bases, with 9 bases remaining between them.

The chain is built from TRBV20-1 and TRBJ2-1; D uncertain. Germline V CDR1 and CDR2: DFQATT, SNEGSKA (reference sequence). The V gene lost 6 bases and the J gene lost 5 bases, with 11 bases spanning the gap. The CDR3 has 12 amino acids. CDR3 DNA: TGCAGTGCCCCCGAACGACACAATGAGCAGTTCTTC. Translated: CSAPERHNEQFF.

This clonotype was observed many times. The chain recombines TRBV29-1 with TRBJ2-6; TRBD2 is a possible D gene (6 bases). This CDR3 is 13 amino acids long. Per the germline V gene, CDR1 is SQVTM and CDR2 is ANQGSEA. V lost 7 bases and J 1 base, leaving 8 bases between the germline ends. CDR3 coding DNA: TGCAGCGGGAGGGTATCTGGGGCCAACGTCCTGACTTTC. Protein sequence: CSGRVSGANVLTF.

The table lists this clonotype with many counts. This chain uses TRBV27 with TRBJ2-7; D may be TRBD2 (7 bases). The CDR3 totals 16 residues. The V gene's germline CDR1 is MNHEY and CDR2 SMNVEV (reference sequence). Between the trimmed V and J ends, which lost 0 bases and 7 bases, there was a span of 19 bases. Written as DNA, the CDR3 is TGTGCCAGCAGTTTATCTTCCAGCGGGGCTAGGGGGGAGCAGTACTTC. It yields the protein CASSLSSSGARGEQYF.

Concerning this clonotype itself: The junction shows a germline mismatch at one end, possibly a read error. The V and J genes are TRBV7-2 and TRBJ2-1, with 11 bases lining up with TRBD2. Germline V gives CDR1 SGHTA, CDR2 FQGNSA. CDR3 size: 15 residues. The CDR3 reads CASSLALAGGDEQFF. The CDR3 DNA reads as TGCGCCAGCAGCTTGGCGCTAGCGGGGGGTGATGAGCAGTTCTTC.

To note about this clonotype: A junction boundary mismatches the germline segment, possibly from a read error. The V and J genes are TRBV27 and TRBJ1-5; possibly TRBD1 for D (5 bases). The CDR3 contains 15 residues. Germline lookup yields CDR1 MNHEY and CDR2 SMNVEV (reference sequence). The CDR3 sequence is CAGSLSDGACQPQHF. The DNA of the CDR3 is TGTGCCGGCAGTTTATCCGACGGGGCGTGTCAGCCCCAGCATTTT.

The chain joins TRBV20-1 to TRBJ2-5; 7 nucleotides align to TRBD2. Germline V lookup: CDR1 DFQATT, CDR2 SNEGSKA (reference sequence). After removal of 2 bases from V and 0 bases from J, the junction contained 0 bases not matched to a gene. CDR3 length: 13 amino acids. Written as DNA, the CDR3 is TGCAGTGCTAGACGGGGGGACCAAGAGACCCAGTACTTC. Protein product: CSARRGDQETQYF.